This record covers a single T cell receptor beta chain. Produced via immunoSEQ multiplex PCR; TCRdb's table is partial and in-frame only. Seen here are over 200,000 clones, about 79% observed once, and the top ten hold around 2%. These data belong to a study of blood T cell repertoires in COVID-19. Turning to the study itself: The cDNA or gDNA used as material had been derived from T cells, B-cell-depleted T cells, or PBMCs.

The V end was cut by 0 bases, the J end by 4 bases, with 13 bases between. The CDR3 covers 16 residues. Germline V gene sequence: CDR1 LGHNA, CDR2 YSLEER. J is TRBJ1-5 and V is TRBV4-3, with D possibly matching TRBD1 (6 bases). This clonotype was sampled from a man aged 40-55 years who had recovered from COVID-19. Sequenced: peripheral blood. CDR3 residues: CASSQDRGIGNQPQHF. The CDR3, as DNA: TGCGCCAGCAGCCAAGACAGGGGCATCGGGAATCAGCCCCAGCATTTT.